This T cell receptor beta chain was identified in a study of T cells in Graves' hyperthyroidism and ophthalmopathy. RNA transcripts served as the template for amplifying TCR beta CDR3 regions. First-round RT-PCR of the TCR CDR3 relied on the HTBI primer set. TCRdb re-analysed the multiplex PCR reads in MiXCR, keeping a single row per CDR3 protein. The profile covers hundreds of thousands of distinct CDR3 sequences, with roughly 32% appearing a single time and around 31% taken by the ten largest. Deletions cut 0 bases from V and 8 bases from J, with 10 bases between. The CDR3 consists of 13 residues. CDR1 is DFQATT and CDR2 is SNEGSKA in the germline V gene (reference sequence).

The chain combines TRBV20-1 with TRBJ1-4; D gene ambiguous. The material sequenced was blood. The TCR sequence derives from a woman aged 40 to 49 with Graves' hyperthyroidism. The CDR3 nucleotides are TGCAGTGCTAGAGATCGACACATAGAAAAACTGTTTTTT. Translating gives CSARDRHIEKLFF.